These T cell receptor beta chains were read from a single sample in a study of blood T cell repertoires in COVID-19. Profiled with immunoSEQ multiplex PCR; TCRdb holds only in-frame clones, not every one. Of 35,000 to 50,000 clones listed, approximately 71% are singletons. Sequenced input: peripheral blood. These TCRs come from a man older than 75 with acute or convalescent COVID-19. CDR3s include the opening cysteine and the closing phenylalanine or tryptophan. D genes are given only for firm matches. Where a row states a size, it is once, few, many or the class of an expanded clone; other rows omit it.

>TRBJ1-2|TRBV6-1|-|TRBD1
CASSDNSGWDSNYGYTF
TGTGCCAGCAGTGACAACTCTGGTTGGGACAGCAACTATGGCTACACCTTC
>TRBJ2-2|TRBV11-2|few|-
CASSFLGGPGTGELFF
TGTGCCAGCAGCTTCTTGGGGGGGCCGGGCACCGGGGAGCTGTTTTTT
>TRBJ2-3|TRBV5-4|-|-
CASSPPTGHRGDTQYF
TGTGCCAGCAGCCCGCCGACAGGCCACCGGGGAGATACGCAGTATTTT
>TRBJ2-7|TRBV11-3|-|-
CASSYTASGATAF
TGTGCCAGCAGCTACACCGCCTCAGGGGCCACGGCCTTC
>TRBJ2-3|TRBV6-2/TRBV6-3|once|-
CASSYSVESTDTQYF
TGTGCCAGCAGTTACTCGGTGGAGAGCACAGATACGCAGTATTTT
>TRBJ2-3|TRBV10-3|-|TRBD2
CAISEGLATDTQYF
TGTGCCATCAGTGAGGGACTAGCCACAGATACGCAGTATTTT
>TRBJ1-4|TRBV2|few|-
CASSPRTDGGYEKLFF
TGTGCCAGCAGTCCCCGAACGGACGGCGGGTATGAAAAACTGTTTTTT
>TRBJ1-6|TRBV12-5|-|TRBD1
CASGLGQGAENSPLHF
TGTGCTAGTGGTTTGGGACAGGGGGCGGAGAATTCACCCCTCCACTTT
>TRBJ1-6|TRBV6-5|-|-
CATKSSYNSPLHF
TGTGCCACCAAATCCTCCTATAATTCACCCCTCCACTTT
>TRBJ1-5|TRBV7-8|-|TRBD1
CASSLWTGSDQPQHF
TGTGCCAGCAGCTTATGGACAGGGTCTGATCAGCCCCAGCATTTT
>TRBJ2-6|TRBV7-2|-|-
CASSSREVGANVLTF
TGTGCCAGCAGCTCGAGGGAGGTCGGGGCCAACGTCCTGACTTTC
>TRBJ2-2|TRBV11-2|-|-
CAITPEGRGRNTGELFF
TGTGCCATCACCCCGGAGGGGCGGGGGCGGAACACCGGGGAGCTGTTTTTT
>TRBJ2-1|TRBV5-1|-|-
CASSLTGETYNEQFF
TGCGCCAGCAGCTTGACAGGAGAAACCTACAATGAGCAGTTCTTC
>TRBJ2-1|TRBV7-8|-|-
CASSSYRFGYNEQFF
TGTGCCAGCAGCTCCTACAGGTTTGGCTACAATGAGCAGTTCTTC
>TRBJ2-4|TRBV9|-|TRBD2
CASSVTAGGLAKNIQYF
TGTGCCAGCAGCGTCACGGCGGGGGGATTAGCCAAAAACATTCAGTACTTC
>TRBJ2-5|TRBV19|-|-
CASSAQGDWPETQYF
TGTGCCAGTAGTGCCCAGGGGGACTGGCCGGAGACCCAGTACTTC
>TRBJ1-2|TRBV21-1|-|-
CASSKDYRGPNYGYTF
TGTGCCAGCAGCAAAGACTACAGGGGGCCGAACTATGGCTACACCTTC
>TRBJ2-3|TRBV7-3|-|TRBD1
CASSQGQGASDTQYF
TGTGCCAGCAGCCAGGGACAGGGGGCATCGGATACGCAGTATTTT
>TRBJ2-7|TRBV3-1/TRBV3-2|-|-
CASSQDVVLNEQYF
TGTGCCAGCAGCCAAGATGTAGTGTTAAACGAGCAGTACTTC
>TRBJ2-5|TRBV6-6|few|TRBD1
CASSSPDRAPRETQYF
TGTGCCAGCAGTTCTCCGGACAGGGCACCGAGGGAGACCCAGTACTTC
>TRBJ2-1|TRBV4-3|-|TRBD2
CASSQVTSGSHNEQFF
TGCGCCAGCAGCCAAGTGACTAGCGGGAGCCACAATGAGCAGTTCTTC
>TRBJ2-5|TRBV7-9|-|TRBD2
CASSKVGGQETQYF
TGTGCCAGCAGCAAGGTGGGAGGGCAAGAGACCCAGTACTTC
>TRBJ1-5|TRBV6-5|-|-
CASSSNSQGQIDF
TGTGCCAGCAGTTCTAACTCGCAGGGCCAGATCGATTTT
>TRBJ1-1|TRBV5-1|-|-
CASSYSGFNTEAFF
TGCGCCAGCAGCTATTCAGGGTTTAACACTGAAGCTTTCTTT
>TRBJ2-7|TRBV10-3|-|TRBD1
CAISESTGRF
TGTGCCATCAGTGAGTCGACAGGGCGATTC
>TRBJ1-1|TRBV12-3/TRBV12-4|once|-
CASSRGQYTEAFF
TGTGCCAGCAGTCGGGGACAATACACTGAAGCTTTCTTT
>TRBJ1-6|TRBV10-3|few|TRBD1
CAISRGRDNSPLHF
TGTGCCATCAGCAGGGGGCGGGATAATTCACCCCTCCACTTT
>TRBJ2-7|TRBV20-1|-|-
CSARQDYEQYF
TGCAGTGCTAGACAGGATTACGAGCAGTACTTC
>TRBJ2-7|TRBV28|-|-
CASTPPRGPPYEQYF
TGTGCCAGCACCCCCCCCAGGGGTCCCCCCTACGAGCAGTACTTC
>TRBJ1-1|TRBV2|few|-
CAGARGGDTEAFF
TGTGCCGGCGCGAGGGGAGGGGACACTGAAGCTTTCTTT
>TRBJ1-2|TRBV11-2|-|-
CASSLDTQGGDGYTF
TGTGCCAGCAGCTTAGATACACAGGGAGGGGATGGCTACACCTTC
>TRBJ1-2|TRBV12-5|once|TRBD1
CASGLEIYRGDGYTF
TGTGCTAGTGGTTTGGAAATCTACAGGGGGGATGGCTACACCTTC
>TRBJ1-1|TRBV10-3|-|-
CATGETGTNTEAFF
TGTGCCACCGGAGAAACAGGGACCAACACTGAAGCTTTCTTT
>TRBJ1-2|TRBV18|-|-
CASSPQALYGYTF
TGTGCCAGCTCACCACAAGCCCTCTATGGCTACACCTTC
>TRBJ1-2|TRBV19|once|TRBD1
CASSSGQGEGYTF
TGTGCCAGTAGTTCCGGACAGGGGGAAGGCTACACCTTC
>TRBJ2-7|TRBV5-6|-|TRBD1
CASSYWDRDYEQYF
TGTGCCAGCAGCTACTGGGACAGGGATTACGAGCAGTACTTC
>TRBJ1-4|TRBV29-1|-|TRBD1
CSVALRGSGRGEKLFF
TGCAGCGTAGCACTCAGGGGGTCGGGGCGAGGTGAAAAACTGTTTTTT
>TRBJ2-1|TRBV11-3|-|-
CASSLGGEAHNEQFF
TGTGCCAGCAGCTTAGGAGGCGAAGCCCACAATGAGCAGTTCTTC
>TRBJ1-5|TRBV6-6|-|TRBD1
CASSLPQGGNQPQHF
TGTGCCAGCAGTTTACCCCAGGGGGGCAATCAGCCCCAGCATTTT
>TRBJ1-2|TRBV18|-|TRBD1
CASSRGTGDNYGYTF
TGTGCCAGCTCACGGGGGACAGGGGATAACTATGGCTACACCTTC
>TRBJ2-1|TRBV28|-|-
CASSWRDEQFF
TGTGCCAGCAGTTGGAGGGATGAGCAGTTCTTC
>TRBJ1-5|TRBV30|-|-
CAWSVGLRAGQPQHF
TGTGCCTGGAGTGTAGGGCTGAGGGCTGGGCAGCCCCAGCATTTT
>TRBJ1-1|TRBV4-2|-|-
CASSQEAGRTEAFF
TGTGCCAGCAGCCAAGAGGCGGGACGGACTGAAGCTTTCTTT
>TRBJ2-2|TRBV27|once|-
CASRGANTGELFF
TGTGCCAGCAGGGGAGCTAACACCGGGGAGCTGTTTTTT
>TRBJ2-7|TRBV10-3|-|TRBD1
CAIKGQGSYEQYF
TGTGCCATCAAGGGACAGGGGTCCTACGAGCAGTACTTC
>TRBJ2-3|TRBV11-2|few|-
CASSLTGTYSTDTQYF
TGTGCCAGCAGCTTGACCGGGACATACAGCACAGATACGCAGTATTTT
>TRBJ1-2|TRBV10-3|-|TRBD1
CAISEWTGGGYTF
TGTGCCATCAGTGAATGGACAGGGGGGGGCTACACCTTC
>TRBJ1-4|TRBV12-5|-|TRBD1
CASGPGTGNEKLFF
TGTGCTAGTGGCCCAGGGACAGGGAATGAAAAACTGTTTTTT
>TRBJ1-2|TRBV2|-|-
CASSLAGLGYTF
TGTGCCAGCAGTTTGGCGGGGTTGGGCTACACCTTC
>TRBJ1-6|TRBV27|-|-
CASSLNRGSPLHF
TGTGCCAGCAGTTTAAATAGGGGTTCACCCCTCCACTTT
>TRBJ2-5|TRBV15|-|-
CATSRGRGVQETQYF
TGTGCCACCAGCAGAGGGAGGGGAGTACAGGAGACCCAGTACTTC
>TRBJ1-6|TRBV30|few|TRBD1
CACRQGSYNSPLHF
TGTGCCTGTCGACAGGGTAGCTATAATTCACCCCTCCACTTT
>TRBJ2-7|TRBV5-1|-|TRBD1
CASSFSGQDSYEQYF
TGCGCCAGCAGCTTTTCGGGACAGGACTCCTACGAGCAGTACTTC
>TRBJ2-7|TRBV18|-|-
CASSPDSFYEQYF
TGTGCCAGCTCACCCGACTCTTTCTACGAGCAGTACTTC